The 13 T cell receptor beta chains given below trace back to one sample, sequenced in a study of cytomegalovirus exposure and HLA in healthy donors. This PCR relied on a set of 60 Vbeta primers and 13 Jbeta primers. The assay was immunoSEQ multiplex PCR, and TCRdb's table has in-frame clones only and misses some. The sample includes 150,000 to 200,000 clones, over 60% of them seen just once. The source material was PBMCs. The receptors were sampled from a woman in her thirties in good health and CMV-seronegative.

The gene calls are TRBV5-1 and TRBJ1-3, with TRBD1 matching 7 bases. This CDR3 contains 17 residues. Trimming took 0 bases from V and 0 from J; bases not matched to a gene: 6. From germline, CDR1 is SGHRS and CDR2 YFSETQ. The CDR3 DNA follows: TGCGCCAGCAGCTTGGACAGACAGGGAATCTCTGGAAACACCATATATTTT. Amino acids: CASSLDRQGISGNTIYF.

J is TRBJ1-5 and V is TRBV5-6; the D is unclear. The V gene lost 1 base and the J gene lost 2 bases, with 10 bases spanning the gap. The CDR3 loop spans 15 amino acids. Per germline, CDR1 SGHDT and CDR2 YYEEEE. The CDR3 region is CASSLSSRRNQPQHF. The CDR3 region has the DNA TGTGCCAGCAGCTTGTCTTCGCGTCGCAATCAGCCCCAGCATTTT.

CDR3 amino acids: CASRSSGQGVYEQYF. DNA for the CDR3: TGCGCCAGCAGGAGCTCGGGACAGGGGGTTTACGAGCAGTACTTC. This rearrangement joins TRBV5-1 to TRBJ2-7; 11 bases line up with TRBD1. The CDR3 spans 15 residues. V trimming: 5 bases; J trimming: 4 bases; junction bases outside the gene matches: 8. Germline CDR1 SGHRS, CDR2 YFSETQ. The complete variable domain, with remaining parts taken from reference TRBV5-1 and TRBJ2-7, reads KAGVTQTPRYLIKTRGQQVTLSCSPISGHRSVSWYQQTPGQGLQFLFEYFSETQRNKGNFPGRFSGRQFSNSRSEMNVSTLELGDSALYLCASRSSGQGVYEQYFGPGTRLTVT.

This chain joins TRBV5-1 and TRBJ2-5, with D maybe TRBD2 (5 bases). The germline gives CDR1 SGHRS, CDR2 YFSETQ. The CDR3 extends over 14 amino acids. Trimming left V 2 bases short and J 0 bases short, with 8 bases between. In DNA, the CDR3 is TGCGCCAGCAGCTTCATGGACTACCAAGAGACCCAGTACTTC. Protein: CASSFMDYQETQYF.

The J gene is TRBJ1-1, the V gene TRBV6-5, with a weak D call TRBD1 (6 bases). Germline V CDR1 and CDR2: MNHEY, SVGAGI. This CDR3 region has 14 residues. Trimming took off 5 bases at V and 1 base at J, with 11 bases between the two ends. CDR3 in amino acids: CASSKDRWNTEAFF. The CDR3, as DNA: TGTGCCAGCAGTAAAGACAGGTGGAACACTGAAGCTTTCTTT.

The rearrangement uses TRBV29-1 and TRBJ1-1; TRBD1 matches 10 bases. This CDR3 contains 14 residues. After removal of 3 bases from V and 8 bases from J, the junction contained 9 bases not matched to a gene. CDR1 is SQVTM, CDR2 ANQGSEA, per germline. The CDR3 loop reads CSVERGQGIAEAFF. In DNA, the CDR3 is TGCAGCGTTGAGCGGGGACAGGGGATCGCAGAAGCTTTCTTT. The complete variable domain, with remaining parts taken from reference TRBV29-1 and TRBJ1-1, reads SAVISQKPSRDICQRGTSLTIQCQVDSQVTMMFWYRQQPGQSLTLIATANQGSEATYESGFVIDKFPISRPNLTFSTLTVSNMSPEDSSIYLCSVERGQGIAEAFFGQGTRLTVV.

The J gene is TRBJ1-2, the V gene TRBV5-6; 10 bases are shared with TRBD1. Trimming cost V 2 bases and J 4 bases; bases outside gene matches: 2. Germline V gene sequence: CDR1 SGHDT, CDR2 YYEEEE. This CDR3 has 14 residues. The CDR3 is CASSLGQGGYGYTF. The CDR3 DNA reads as TGTGCCAGCAGCTTAGGACAGGGGGGCTATGGCTACACCTTC.

This chain joins TRBV27 and TRBJ1-1; D is unresolved. Trimming left V 4 bases short and J 4 bases short, with 13 bases between. Germline assignment: CDR1 MNHEY and CDR2 SMNVEV (reference sequence). The CDR3 spans 14 residues. CDR3 DNA sequence: TGTGCCAGCAGTTGGGGTGGGGAGGGCACTGAAGCTTTCTTT. It encodes CASSWGGEGTEAFF.

The rearrangement uses TRBV9 and TRBJ1-2, with 7 bases identical to TRBD1. The junction had 9 bases not matched to a gene; V was cut back by 4 bases and J by 0 bases. The CDR3 runs 16 residues. Germline lookup yields CDR1 SGDLS and CDR2 YYNGEE. The DNA of the CDR3 is TGTGCCAGCAGCCTCCTTTTGCAGGGGGCTAACTATGGCTACACCTTC. It codes for CASSLLLQGANYGYTF.

The chain couples TRBV9 to TRBJ2-5; 8 bases agree with TRBD1. The CDR3 length is 17 residues. CDR1 SGDLS and CDR2 YYNGEE come from the germline V gene. V lost 0 bases to trimming and J lost 2 bases; unmatched junction nucleotides: 9. CDR3 loop: CASSVGGTGFHQETQYF. The CDR3 DNA follows: TGTGCCAGCAGCGTAGGGGGGACAGGCTTTCATCAAGAGACCCAGTACTTC.

The chain employs TRBV27 and TRBJ2-1, with D possibly being TRBD1 (5 bases). Germline lookup yields CDR1 MNHEY and CDR2 SMNVEV (reference sequence). With 3 bases removed from V and 7 bases from J, the gap between germline ends came to 16 bases. This CDR3 is 15 amino acids long. Written as DNA, the CDR3 is TGTGCCAGCAGTTTGTCCGGTGGGGCTGGGAATGAGCAGTTCTTC. It yields the protein CASSLSGGAGNEQFF.

The genes are TRBV7-8 and TRBJ2-7, with 10 bases aligning to TRBD1. V shed 5 bases and J 2 bases; nucleotides not matched to a gene: 3. CDR3 length: 14 amino acids. CDR1 is SGHVS and CDR2 is FQNEAQ in the germline V gene. CDR3 amino acids: CASSRDRGPYEQYF. CDR3 in DNA: TGTGCCAGCAGCAGGGACAGGGGCCCCTACGAGCAGTACTTC.

The chain couples TRBV7-9 to TRBJ2-7; D is perhaps TRBD2 (7 bases). Trimming took off 1 base at V and 5 bases at J, with 9 bases between the two ends. This CDR3 is built from 13 residues. The germline V gene has CDR1 SEHNR and CDR2 FQNEAQ (reference sequence). CDR3: CASSLGGGDEQYF. The CDR3 nucleotides read TGTGCCAGCAGCTTAGGAGGGGGGGACGAGCAGTACTTC.